Listed below are T cell receptor beta chains from one sample, sequenced in a study of T cell responses to AZD1222 COVID-19 vaccine. Only in-frame clones appear in the TCRdb table, and some are missing; sequencing was by immunoSEQ multiplex PCR. The sample yields 150,000 to 200,000 clones, 92% seen once. The sequencing used peripheral blood, collected 28 days after the second AZD1222 dose. The receptors come from an adult who received the AZD1222 COVID-19 vaccine. Each CDR3 is given with its conserved first and last residue. D genes are given only for firm matches. For some rows the clone size is stated as once, few or many, or as a class when expanded; others skip it.

abundance	d_gene	j_gene	v_gene	CDR3aa	CDR3nt
.	.	TRBJ1-6	TRBV30	CAWSSGVYNSPLHF	TGTGCCTGGAGTAGTGGGGTCTATAATTCACCCCTCCACTTT
.	.	TRBJ1-3	TRBV7-8	CASSLGPPGHGNTIYF	TGTGCCAGCAGCTTAGGCCCTCCTGGGCATGGAAACACCATATATTTT
.	.	TRBJ1-1	TRBV7-9	CASSQNTEAFF	TGTGCCAGCAGCCAGAACACTGAAGCTTTCTTT
.	.	TRBJ2-2	TRBV5-8	CASSLARRQGSTGELFF	TGTGCCAGCAGCTTGGCGAGGAGGCAGGGGAGCACCGGGGAGCTGTTTTTT
.	TRBD1	TRBJ1-1	TRBV30	CAWSGQGGVTEAFF	TGTGCCTGGAGCGGACAGGGAGGGGTCACTGAAGCTTTCTTT
.	TRBD1	TRBJ2-3	TRBV5-1	CASSLGQGGKTSTDTQYF	TGCGCCAGCAGCTTGGGACAGGGTGGAAAAACTAGCACAGATACGCAGTATTTT
.	TRBD1	TRBJ1-1	TRBV7-2	CASSLSQGAVGTEAFF	TGTGCCAGCAGCTTATCACAGGGGGCGGTGGGCACTGAAGCTTTCTTT
.	.	TRBJ2-5	TRBV2	CASNRAQETQYF	TGTGCCAGCAACAGGGCGCAAGAGACCCAGTACTTC
once	TRBD1	TRBJ1-2	TRBV10-2	CATGTGAYGYTF	TGCGCCACCGGGACAGGGGCCTATGGCTACACCTTC
.	.	TRBJ1-1	TRBV19	CASIRENTEAFF	TGTGCCAGTATAAGGGAGAACACTGAAGCTTTCTTT
.	TRBD2	TRBJ2-7	TRBV7-3	CASSPTPSGYYEQYF	TGTGCCAGCAGCCCCACCCCTAGCGGCTACTACGAGCAGTACTTC
.	TRBD1	TRBJ1-1	TRBV28	CASSLDRGTEAFF	TGTGCCAGCAGTTTAGACAGGGGGACTGAAGCTTTCTTT
.	.	TRBJ1-1	TRBV13	CASSFQLGQIVMNTEAFF	TGTGCCAGCAGCTTTCAGTTGGGGCAGATTGTCATGAACACTGAAGCTTTCTTT
.	.	TRBJ1-2	TRBV11-2	CASSSTGRYGYTF	TGTGCCAGCAGCTCGACGGGGAGGTATGGCTACACCTTC
.	.	TRBJ2-5	TRBV29-1	CSVGVGAQETQYF	TGCAGCGTCGGGGTCGGAGCCCAAGAGACCCAGTACTTC